Shown below are 17 T cell receptor beta chains from a single sample sequenced in a study of control samples from healthy donors and cancer patients. TCRdb's copy holds only in-frame clones and misses some; the assay was immunoSEQ multiplex PCR. Of roughly 100,000 clones in the sample, 92% were seen once. The sequencing input was blood. These receptors all come from a young woman in good health.

The chain has TRBV19 and TRBJ1-1, with 10 bases matching TRBD1. V was clipped by 4 bases and J by 4 bases; unmatched bases: 3. There are 14 residues in the CDR3. Germline V CDR1 and CDR2: LNHDA, SQIVND (reference sequence). Here the CDR3 DNA reads TGTGCCAGTAGTAGGGACAGGGGAAGCACTGAAGCTTTCTTT. Translation: CASSRDRGSTEAFF.

This clone has only one observation. V usage is TRBV10-3 and J usage is TRBJ1-4; D ambiguous. The CDR3 has 14 amino acids. CDR1 and CDR2 (germline): ENHRY, SYGVKD. V was shortened by 2 bases and J by 7 bases, with 11 bases between the two germline ends. CDR3 nucleotide sequence: TGTGCCATCAGTGAGCTGGGCGAGGGTGAAAAACTGTTTTTT. Its translation is CAISELGEGEKLFF.

This chain uses TRBV19 with TRBJ2-7; 8 bases match TRBD1. Trimming cost V 6 bases and J 5 bases; bases outside gene matches: 3. Germline V gene data show CDR1 as LNHDA and CDR2 as SQIVND (reference sequence). The CDR3 extends over 12 amino acids. DNA for the CDR3: TGTGCCAGTAGCGAGACAGGGGACGAGCAGTACTTC. Translating gives CASSETGDEQYF.

V and J are TRBV21-1 and TRBJ1-1. TRBV21-1 is a known pseudogene. This CDR3 has 21 amino acids. CDR3 protein: CASSKDVRPETGKNKNTEAFF. The CDR3 DNA reads as TGTGCCAGCAGCAAAGACGTGCGTCCGGAGACGGGGAAAAATAAAAACACTGAAGCTTTCTTT.

The rearrangement joins TRBV19 to TRBJ2-6; D ambiguous. V dropped 5 bases and J dropped 2 bases, with 10 bases sitting between them. From germline, CDR1 is LNHDA and CDR2 SQIVND (reference sequence). The CDR3 covers 15 residues. Here the CDR3 DNA reads TGTGCCAGTAGTCCCTTTGGGCCTGGGGCCAACGTCCTGACTTTC. Its translation: CASSPFGPGANVLTF.

This chain links TRBV24-1 with TRBJ2-5; D might be TRBD1 (5 bases). V shed 1 base and J shed 1 base, with 15 bases lying between them. The germline gives CDR1 KGHDR, CDR2 SFDVKD. The CDR3 consists of 17 residues. The CDR3 DNA is TGTGCCACCAGTGATTTCTCAGGGCCTAGTGGCCAAGAGACCCAGTACTTC. This translates into CATSDFSGPSGQETQYF.

The chain joins TRBV28 to TRBJ2-3; 10 nucleotides line up with TRBD2. The CDR3 runs 16 residues. CDR1 MDHEN and CDR2 SYDVKM come from the germline V gene. V shed 6 bases and J 3 bases; nucleotides not matched to a gene: 9. CDR3 nucleotide sequence: TGTGCCAGCAGCCAGTATAGCGGGAGGCAGACAGATACGCAGTATTTT. Its protein is CASSQYSGRQTDTQYF.

The V gene is TRBV2, the J gene TRBJ2-3; D gene ambiguous. Germline V lookup: CDR1 SNHLY, CDR2 FYNNEI. CDR3 size: 13 residues. V dropped 8 bases and J dropped 0 bases, with 9 bases sitting between them. DNA for the CDR3: TGTGCCAGCCCGGTCGACAGCACAGATACGCAGTATTTT. It codes for CASPVDSTDTQYF.

The chain links TRBV6-1 to TRBJ2-7, with TRBD1 matching 8 bases. In germline, CDR1 is MNHNS, CDR2 SASEGT. The CDR3 spans 19 residues. Trimming at V came to 0 bases and at J to 1 base, leaving 14 bases not matched to a gene. CDR3 bases: TGTGCCAGCAGTGAAGCTGGGAGAATCCGGGACAGGCTATCCTACGAGCAGTACTTC. Translation gives CASSEAGRIRDRLSYEQYF.

The chain uses TRBV5-1 and TRBJ2-1, with 11 bases matching TRBD2. The CDR3 runs 14 residues. CDR1 SGHRS and CDR2 YFSETQ come from the germline V gene. V dropped 4 bases and J dropped 7; count of bases not matched to a gene: 4. CDR3 protein: CASSLAGGWNEQFF. The CDR3 DNA sequence: TGCGCCAGCAGCCTAGCGGGAGGTTGGAATGAGCAGTTCTTC.

V gene TRBV28 combines with J gene TRBJ2-7; D is uncertain. The germline V gene has CDR1 MDHEN and CDR2 SYDVKM. Trimming shortened V by 2 bases and J by 4 bases, and 9 bases separated the two germline ends. This CDR3 is built from 13 residues. CDR3 bases: TGTGCCAGCAGTTTAAGTACACAGTACGAGCAGTACTTC. Its protein product is CASSLSTQYEQYF.

CDR3 sequence: CATSLGLAGVYEQYF. In DNA form, the CDR3 reads TGTGCCACCAGCTTGGGACTAGCGGGAGTTTACGAGCAGTACTTC. The V gene is TRBV15, the J gene TRBJ2-7; 14 nucleotides align to TRBD2. This CDR3 region has 15 residues. Trimming cost V 5 bases and J 4 bases; bases outside gene matches: 4. CDR1 is LNHNV, CDR2 YYDKDF, per germline (reference sequence).

J is TRBJ2-1 and V is TRBV11-2; the D gene is possibly TRBD2 (6 bases). Germline V gene sequence: CDR1 SGHAT, CDR2 FQNNGV. Trimming took off 0 bases at V and 15 bases at J, with 18 bases between the two ends. This CDR3 contains 14 residues. CDR3 nucleotide sequence: TGTGCCAGCAGCTTAGAATCTGCGCGGGGAGTGGGGTTCTTC. Its protein is CASSLESARGVGFF.

This chain joins TRBV28 and TRBJ1-5, with a tentative D call TRBD1 (6 bases). V shed 2 bases and J shed 0 bases, with 14 bases lying between them. The CDR3 consists of 17 residues. CDR1 MDHEN and CDR2 SYDVKM come from the germline V gene. Written as DNA, the CDR3 is TGTGCCAGCAGTTTAGGGGACAAGGCATATAGCAATCAGCCCCAGCATTTT. Its protein product is CASSLGDKAYSNQPQHF.

This clone was seen just once. The V call is TRBV28, the J call TRBJ1-5; 7 bases are a match to TRBD1. Germline V lookup: CDR1 MDHEN, CDR2 SYDVKM. The CDR3 contains 13 residues. V shed 8 bases and J 3 bases; nucleotides not matched to a gene: 4. The DNA of the CDR3 is TGTGCCAGCGCAGGGACAGTCAATCAGCCCCAGCATTTT. Translation: CASAGTVNQPQHF. The full variable domain, completed using reference TRBV28 and TRBJ1-5, is DVKVTQSSRYLVKRTGEKVFLECVQDMDHENMFWYRQDPGLGLRLIYFSYDVKMKEKGDIPEGYSVSREKKERFSLILESASTNQTSMYLCASAGTVNQPQHFGDGTRLSIL.

The chain links TRBV28 to TRBJ1-5; 10 bases fit TRBD1. Germline-derived CDR1 and CDR2 are MDHEN and SYDVKM. This CDR3 is built from 18 residues. V trimming: 3 bases; J trimming: 6 bases; junction bases outside the gene matches: 14. CDR3 sequence: CASSFGTGELSVSQPQHF. CDR3 DNA sequence: TGTGCCAGCAGTTTCGGGACAGGGGAACTAAGTGTCTCTCAGCCCCAGCATTTT.

The V gene is TRBV10-3, the J gene TRBJ1-2, with TRBD1 matching 9 bases. Germline V gene data show CDR1 as ENHRY and CDR2 as SYGVKD. This CDR3 is built from 13 residues. The trim removed 10 bases at V and 7 bases at J, leaving 10 bases unmatched. As DNA, the CDR3 is TGTGCCACTAGGACAGGGGAGGGCGCTGGCTACACCTTC. It encodes CATRTGEGAGYTF.